This TCR beta chain appears in the sequencing data of a study of CD8+ T cells in alopecia areata. Whole-study findings and limits: On tofacitinib, scalp clonality and expanded CD8+ clones among top 100 fell significantly. Baseline CD8+ expansion's link to response remains uncertain, as there was one nonresponder.

Noted treatment: oral pan-JAK inhibitor, 5-10 mg twice daily. The sequencing template was cDNA reverse transcribed from extracted RNA. Produced via immunoSEQ multiplex PCR; TCRdb's table is partial and in-frame only. The sample holds under 200,000 clones, under 70% seen once. V was clipped by 0 bases and J by 5 bases, with 5 bases between them. The CDR3 is 12 amino acids. Germline V gives CDR1 SGHDT, CDR2 YYEEEE. To note about this clone: As yet, its antigen is unknown. Distinct nucleotide sequences in the sample also encode this CDR3.

Sequencing was performed on CD4+ T cells sorted from blood, taken at week 4, from a patient treated with tofacitinib. This rearrangement joins TRBV5-6 to TRBJ2-5; D is ambiguous. The TCR originated in a human donor with alopecia areata. CDR3: CASSLVGETQYF. Written as DNA, the CDR3 is TGTGCCAGCAGCTTGGTCGGGGAGACCCAGTACTTC. Drawing the rest from reference TRBV5-6 and TRBJ2-5, the complete variable domain is DAGVTQSPTHLIKTRGQQVTLRCSPKSGHDTVSWYQQALGQGPQFIFQYYEEEERQRGNFPDRFSGHQFPNYSSELNVNALLLGDSALYLCASSLVGETQYFGPGTRLLVL.